This entry is about one T cell receptor beta chain. This record comes from a study of cytomegalovirus exposure and HLA in healthy donors. The PCR was carried out with 60 Vbeta primers and 13 Jbeta primers. Repertoires were generated with immunoSEQ multiplex PCR, while TCRdb's copy carries only in-frame clones and drops some. The sample includes some 200,000 clones, around 83% of them seen just once. Germline loops: CDR1 SGHVS, CDR2 FQNEAQ. CDR3 size: 17 residues. The J segment lost 8 bases and the V segment lost 5 bases, leaving 16 bases of the junction unmatched. This receptor was obtained from a woman under 30 in good health and CMV-seronegative. The V gene is TRBV7-8, the J gene TRBJ2-1, with TRBD2 matching 9 bases. The sequenced sample consisted of PBMCs. In DNA, the CDR3 is TGTGCCAGCAGCCCTGGGATAGCGGGGGTTACGGACGATGAGCAGTTCTTC. Amino acid sequence: CASSPGIAGVTDDEQFF.